This T cell receptor beta chain was sequenced in a study of cytomegalovirus exposure and HLA in healthy donors (dated by TCRdb to the late 2010s). Study-level background: An earlier analysis of several hundred of the donors reported 250 to 350 Gb of sequence data and some 120 million unique TCR beta sequences from 150 million to 200 million T cells. The study was designed to test whether signatures of past pathogen exposure could be identified by cataloging public T cell receptors. The number of typed donors differed by locus: roughly 629-640 for A, B, C, DRB1 and DQB1; 500 to 550 for DQA1; approximately 600 for DPA1; and around 450 for DPB1. In a later genetic analysis, genome-wide SNP genotypes for about three fifths of the roughly 670 donors were used, and that subset was treated as a discovery cohort. Among some 400 genotyped donors of the cohort, an average of around 250,000 unique TCR beta nucleotide sequences was sequenced per donor, of which about 19% were non-productive. Donor age, sex, ethnicity and CMV serostatus were collected together with the repertoire data. A later analysis re-examined previously published TCR beta repertoires from more than 600 donors and added high-resolution HLA genotyping to investigate patterns of TCR occurrence. All discovery cohort repertoires had been generated using a single sequencing platform. Around 300 gigabases of sequencing data and approximately 80 million unique TCR sequences were included in an early release covering around 600 HLA-typed donors. Both class I and class II loci were covered by HLA typing, at four-digit resolution. Along with the roughly 670-subject first cohort, a separate validation cohort of over a hundred different subjects was used. Rather than drawing on any new phenotypic data, the later analysis identified candidate immune exposures from TCR beta sequences and the way those sequences occurred across donors. An earlier analysis of fewer than 750 of the donors used high-throughput TCR beta sequencing to judge whether each TCR beta V gene segment behaved as functional or pseudogenic. Five DR-DQ haplotypes were treated as single units for association and clustering because of strong linkage in the cohort. Among the 398 genotyped donors, more than 70% belonged to the genetic ancestry cluster associated with self-reported Caucasian donors. High-throughput TCR immunosequencing, statistical association of individual TCRs with disease status, and machine learning were combined to predict cytomegalovirus infection status. The study profiled the T cell repertoires of hundreds of subjects by immunosequencing and related them to cytomegalovirus serostatus.

The library was prepared using the immunoSEQ multiplex PCR assay. For the multiplex PCR, a mixture combining 60 forward primers for TCR Vbeta segments and 13 reverse primers for TCR Jbeta segments was used. A multiplex PCR assay on genomic DNA amplified the CDR3 region of rearranged TCR beta genes. The Illumina HiSeq System was used to sequence the amplified TCR beta libraries as 87-base-pair reads. Concerning the study's data processing: Across the roughly 640 repertoires, a later analysis counted 60 million to 90 million unique TCR beta chains, 8.5 million to 12 million of which were shared by at least two donors. A nearest-neighbor algorithm error-corrected the raw reads and collapsed the reads into unique sequences, merging closely related sequences to remove PCR and sequencing errors. V, D and J gene segments were assigned by aligning CDR3 sequences to IMGT reference sequences. For a sequence to be retained, a match of at least six nucleotides to both a V gene segment and a J gene segment was required. A rearrangement was called productive if the CDR3 had no stop codons and remained in frame with V and J, and every other rearrangement was called non-productive. Following IMGT convention, CDR3 was defined as the stretch from the second conserved V-encoded cysteine up to the conserved J-encoded phenylalanine. The earlier analysis of about 530 of the donors excluded any sequence lacking an unambiguous match to a single V gene segment. An earlier analysis of a few hundred of the donors classified V segments as functional when productive rearrangements were above 56.7% and as segregating when the standard deviation between donors was above 5%. A statistical classification framework was built for diagnosing cytomegalovirus status from the catalog of TCR beta chain sequences. In a later analysis, V and J genes were assigned by comparing TCR nucleotide sequences against IMGT/GENE-DB human TR gene sequences. In a later analysis, CDR3 sequences and most-parsimonious VDJ recombination scenarios were assigned using the TCRdist pipeline. A later analysis defined each TCR beta chain by its CDR3 amino acid sequence plus V-gene family, and excluded reads lacking a unique V-gene family. In a later analysis, a few hundred highly shared, low-generation-probability nucleotide sequences were removed to address suspected cross-contamination and a sequencing artifact. A later analysis calculated a clonal expansion index for each public chain from normalized within-repertoire ranks of inferred template counts. Generation probabilities in a later analysis came from a VDJ recombination model fitted to out-of-frame rearrangements, and those results were checked against IGoR. In a later analysis, TCR-TCR, TCR-HLA and TCR-CMV co-occurrence was scored with hypergeometric tests, and a repertoire-size bias correction was applied to TCR pairs. To estimate false discovery rates, a later analysis permuted the HLA or CMV assignments 20 times. In a later analysis, co-occurring TCRs were grouped using DBSCAN, and TCRdist sequence similarity was added for clustering within HLA-allele-positive subsets. For co-occurrence clustering, repertoires with fewer than 30,000 or more than 120,000 public chains were excluded, along with about five repertoires with anomalous nucleotide sharing. TCRdb limited this immuneACCESS table to in-frame rearrangements with V and J called. A share of clones is missing; checked studies link under half to unresolved V genes, and the rest is unexplained. The V and J calls and clone size come from that table; D and trimming were worked out from the DNA. For this sample there are 60,000 to 65,000 clones; around 68% appear just once. The top ten clones comprise about 23% of the sample.

A note on this clone: Its antigen is unknown. Within one base of it there is no much larger clone, and no base qualities were kept.

The cohort consisted of 650 to 700 healthy bone marrow donors. At the time of sampling, every cohort member was nominally healthy, though immune exposures that went unrecorded were likely present. The donor was CMV seropositive and belonged to the group of 250 to 300 seropositive cohort members. A peripheral blood sample was collected from each donor, and TCR beta sequencing was performed on peripheral blood mononuclear cells. The Qiagen DNeasy Blood Extraction Kit was used to extract genomic DNA from the blood cell samples. Study-wide findings and limitations: Some IMGT-functional V segments, including TRBV6-2 and TRBV6-3, could not be told apart with the 87-base-pair reads, so those segments were excluded. The classifier was reported to diagnose cytomegalovirus status with high specificity and sensitivity in both the original cohort and the validation cohort. According to a later genetic analysis, donors in an Asian-associated ancestry cluster had fewer N-insertions in productive TCRs than the approximately 700-donor mean. Only TCR beta chains were sequenced in this cohort, and the absence of alpha or paired-chain data limited detectable features. Sequencing depth was assumed to be roughly uniform across donors in the presence/absence analyses, though that assumption may not hold. When HLA alleles, especially DR and DQ, strongly co-occurred, TCR associations were difficult to assign to individual alleles. HLA typing was unavailable for some donors at each locus, so association tests used only the typed subset. An earlier analysis of 450 to 750 of the donors showed that most TCR beta V segments appeared in productive rearrangements either about 87% or about 30% of the time, which broadly matched IMGT annotations. According to a later analysis, TCR association rates differed among HLA loci, with DRB1 alleles showing the most associated TCRs and HLA-C alleles showing the fewest. A cluster of highly shared sequence variants was judged likely to be a technical artifact of the sequencing pipeline. Across donors, most TCR sequences were observed very rarely, whereas some public TCRs were present in many individuals. In vitro tests confirmed that a few of the cytomegalovirus-associated TCR beta chains recognize cytomegalovirus antigens. In a later analysis, 16,951 TCR beta sequences were associated with specific HLA alleles at a false discovery rate of 0.05. A further reported finding was that TCR beta sequences accurately predicted the HLA-A and HLA-B alleles for most subjects in the first cohort. Compared with equally common non-associated chains, HLA-associated TCR beta chains in a later analysis were more clonally expanded and had lower generation probabilities. According to a later analysis, most CMV-associated TCR beta chains appeared to be HLA-restricted, and the HLA associations seemed to be driven largely by CMV exposure. The study listed approximately 150 TCR beta chains as associated with cytomegalovirus. Immune exposure information for the cohort was limited to CMV serostatus. According to a later analysis, parvovirus B19, influenza, CMV and Epstein-Barr virus appeared linked to several top co-occurrence clusters. The authors suggested that the approach could potentially be extended to other disease states and immunological phenotypes. In a later genetic analysis, a missense DCLRE1C variant was associated with V-gene and J-gene trimming of TCR beta chains, and the association was replicated in an independent cohort. Over 15 rarely observed V segments, including chromosome 9 orphons, were excluded from the earlier analysis of approximately 500 of the donors because counts were too low. Linkage disequilibrium might explain the correlated functional status among segregating V segments, but an unknown experimental factor could not be excluded.

V is shortened by 1 base, J by 2 bases, and the region joining them spans 6 bases. Looking up the germline V gene (reference sequence) yields CDR1 LNHDA and CDR2 SQIVND. The CDR3 starts with the cysteine, ends with the phenylalanine, and has 13 residues. The DNA shown is the 39-base CDR3, in frame from base 1. The sample comprised PBMCs. The clonotype comes from a man aged 45-65 years in good health and CMV-seropositive. This chain joins TRBV19 to TRBJ2-7, with no D gene named confidently. The DNA sequence is given as TGTGCCAGTAGTATAGGCGTAGCCTACGAGCAGTACTTC. This sequence encodes CASSIGVAYEQYF.